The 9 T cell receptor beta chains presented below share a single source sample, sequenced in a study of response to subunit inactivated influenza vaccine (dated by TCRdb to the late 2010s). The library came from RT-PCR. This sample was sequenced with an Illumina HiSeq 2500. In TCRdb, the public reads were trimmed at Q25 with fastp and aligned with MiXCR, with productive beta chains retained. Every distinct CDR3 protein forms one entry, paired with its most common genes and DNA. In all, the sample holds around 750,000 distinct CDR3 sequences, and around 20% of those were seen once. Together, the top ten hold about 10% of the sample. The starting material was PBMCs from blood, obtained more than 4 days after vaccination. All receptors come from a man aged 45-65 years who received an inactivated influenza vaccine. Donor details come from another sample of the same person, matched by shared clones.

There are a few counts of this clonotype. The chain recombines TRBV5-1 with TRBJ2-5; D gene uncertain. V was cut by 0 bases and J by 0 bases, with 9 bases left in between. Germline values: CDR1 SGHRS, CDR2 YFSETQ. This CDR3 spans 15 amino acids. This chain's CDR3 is CASSLATAHQETQYF. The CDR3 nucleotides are TGCGCCAGCAGCTTGGCAACAGCGCACCAAGAGACCCAGTACTTC.

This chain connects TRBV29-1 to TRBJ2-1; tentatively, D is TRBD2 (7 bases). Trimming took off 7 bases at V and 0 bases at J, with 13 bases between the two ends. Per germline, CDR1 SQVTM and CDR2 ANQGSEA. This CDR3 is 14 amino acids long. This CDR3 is CSAHGGRSYNEQFF. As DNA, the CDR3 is TGCAGCGCTCACGGGGGGCGCTCCTACAATGAGCAGTTCTTC.

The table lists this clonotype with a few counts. The CDR3 DNA reads as TGTGCCAGCAGTCTGGGGGCGGGACAGAAGTACTTC. It yields the protein CASSLGAGQKYF. The chain joins TRBV12-3 or TRBV12-4 to TRBJ2-7, with D possibly matching TRBD1 (7 bases). CDR3 length equals 12 residues. Trimming took 5 bases from V and 11 from J, leaving 16 bases between them.

The CDR3 DNA is TGCAGTGCTAGAGTGGGCGGGAATGAAAAACTGTTTTTT. The encoded protein is CSARVGGNEKLFF. J is TRBJ1-4 and V is TRBV20-1; D is uncertain. Trimming removed 1 base from V and 5 bases from J, with 8 bases in between. Germline lookup yields CDR1 DFQATT and CDR2 SNEGSKA (reference sequence). This CDR3 is built from 13 residues.

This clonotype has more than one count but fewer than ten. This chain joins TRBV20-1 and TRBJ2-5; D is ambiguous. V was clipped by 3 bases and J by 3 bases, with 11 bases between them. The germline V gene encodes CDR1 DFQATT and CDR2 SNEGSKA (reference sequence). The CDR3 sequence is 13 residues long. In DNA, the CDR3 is TGCAGTGCTAGTGCGGTTGGGGAAGAGACCCAGTACTTC. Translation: CSASAVGEETQYF.

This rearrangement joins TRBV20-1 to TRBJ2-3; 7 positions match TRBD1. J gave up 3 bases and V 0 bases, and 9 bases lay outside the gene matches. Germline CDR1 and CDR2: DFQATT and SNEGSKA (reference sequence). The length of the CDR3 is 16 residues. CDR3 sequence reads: CSARDPRGQGTDTQYF. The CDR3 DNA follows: TGCAGTGCTAGAGATCCAAGGGGGCAGGGAACAGATACGCAGTATTTT.

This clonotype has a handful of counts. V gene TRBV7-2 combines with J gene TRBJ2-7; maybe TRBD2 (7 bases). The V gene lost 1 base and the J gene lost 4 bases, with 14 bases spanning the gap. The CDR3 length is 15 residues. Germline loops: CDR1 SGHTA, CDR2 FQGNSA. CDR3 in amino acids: CASSLVEGGPYEQYF. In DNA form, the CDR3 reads TGTGCCAGCAGCTTAGTTGAGGGGGGGCCGTACGAGCAGTACTTC.

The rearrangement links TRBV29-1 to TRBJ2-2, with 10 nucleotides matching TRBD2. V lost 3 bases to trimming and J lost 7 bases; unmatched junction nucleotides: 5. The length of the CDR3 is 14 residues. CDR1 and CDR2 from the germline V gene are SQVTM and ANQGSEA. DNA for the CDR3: TGCAGCGTTGAGGCTAGCGGGAGAGTCGGGGAGCTGTTTTTT. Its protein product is CSVEASGRVGELFF.

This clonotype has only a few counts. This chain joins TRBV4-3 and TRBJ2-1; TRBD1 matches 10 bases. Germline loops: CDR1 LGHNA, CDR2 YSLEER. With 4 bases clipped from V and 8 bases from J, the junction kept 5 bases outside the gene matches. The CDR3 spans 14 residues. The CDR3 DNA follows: TGCGCCAGCAGCCTGGGGACAGGGGTCGATGAGCAGTTCTTC. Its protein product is CASSLGTGVDEQFF.